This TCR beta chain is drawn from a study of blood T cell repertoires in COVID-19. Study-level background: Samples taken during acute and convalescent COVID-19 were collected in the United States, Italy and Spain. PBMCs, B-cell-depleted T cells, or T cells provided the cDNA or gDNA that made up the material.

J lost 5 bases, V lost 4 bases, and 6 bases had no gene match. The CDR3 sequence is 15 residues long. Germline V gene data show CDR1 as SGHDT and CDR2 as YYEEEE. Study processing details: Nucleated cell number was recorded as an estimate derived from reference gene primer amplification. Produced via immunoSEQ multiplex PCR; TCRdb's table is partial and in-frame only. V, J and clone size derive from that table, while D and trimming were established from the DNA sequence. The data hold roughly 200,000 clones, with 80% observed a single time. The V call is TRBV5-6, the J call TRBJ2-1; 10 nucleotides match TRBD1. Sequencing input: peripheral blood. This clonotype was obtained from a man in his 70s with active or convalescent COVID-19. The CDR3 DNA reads TGTGCCAGCAGCCCCGGGACAGGGGTCAACAATGAGCAGTTCTTC. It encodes CASSPGTGVNNEQFF.